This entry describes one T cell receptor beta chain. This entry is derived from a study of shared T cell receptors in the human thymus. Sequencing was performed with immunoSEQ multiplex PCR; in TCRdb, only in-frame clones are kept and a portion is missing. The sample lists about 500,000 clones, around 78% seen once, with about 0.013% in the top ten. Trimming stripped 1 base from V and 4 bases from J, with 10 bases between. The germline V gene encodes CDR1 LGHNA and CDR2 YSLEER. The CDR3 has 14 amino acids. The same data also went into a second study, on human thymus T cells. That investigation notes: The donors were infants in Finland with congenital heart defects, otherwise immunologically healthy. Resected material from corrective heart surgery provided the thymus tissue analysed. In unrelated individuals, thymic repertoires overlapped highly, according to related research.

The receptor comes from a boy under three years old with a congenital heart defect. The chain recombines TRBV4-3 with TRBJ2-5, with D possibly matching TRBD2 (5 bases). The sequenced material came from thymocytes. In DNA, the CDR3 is TGCGCCAGCAGCCAAGCGGGAATCCGAGAGACCCAGTACTTC. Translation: CASSQAGIRETQYF.